Shown below are 32 T cell receptor beta chains from a single sample sequenced in a study of cytomegalovirus exposure and HLA in healthy donors. Primers included in the PCR were 60 Vbeta and 13 Jbeta primers. Assay: immunoSEQ multiplex PCR; the TCRdb copy retains only in-frame clones and omits some. The sample has more than 85,000 clones, roughly 76% seen once. Material: PBMCs. The receptors shown here come from a man in his forties in good health and CMV-seronegative.

This chain uses TRBV27 with TRBJ2-2; TRBD2 agrees at 14 bases. The CDR3 is 18 amino acids. With V trimmed by 4 bases and J by 6 bases, 10 bases remained unmatched. CDR1 and CDR2 from the germline V gene are MNHEY and SMNVEV (reference sequence). CDR3 DNA: TGTGCCAGCAGTTCAGCGCCGTTGACTAGCGGGAGGGCCGGGGAGCTGTTTTTT. Amino acids: CASSSAPLTSGRAGELFF.

Concerning this clone itself: One end of the junction does not line up with germline, which may come from a read error. The chain employs TRBV7-9 and TRBJ1-1, with D hard to call. Germline V gene sequence: CDR1 SEHNR, CDR2 FQNEAQ (reference sequence). The CDR3 has 12 amino acids. The CDR3 coding sequence is TGTTCCAGCAGCCTTGAGGGCACTGAAGCTTTCTTT. Translating it yields CSSSLEGTEAFF.

CDR3: CASSLFGGQQGYGYTF. CDR3 coding DNA: TGTGCCAGCAGTCTATTTGGGGGACAGCAAGGCTATGGCTACACCTTC. V usage is TRBV27 and J usage is TRBJ1-2, with 7 bases identical to TRBD1. V lost 5 bases and J lost 4; bases outside the gene matches: 13. The CDR3 runs to 16 residues. Germline CDR1 is MNHEY and CDR2 is SMNVEV (reference sequence).

The chain couples TRBV7-7 to TRBJ2-5, with 8 bases that match TRBD2. The CDR3 covers 12 residues. Unmatched junction bases numbered 5, after V lost 4 bases and J lost 10 bases. Looked up from germline, CDR1 is SSHAT and CDR2 is FNYEAQ (reference sequence). The CDR3 nucleotides read TGTGCCAGCAGCTCCGGGGGGACTAGCCAGTACTTC. Protein: CASSSGGTSQYF.

The rearrangement links TRBV19 to TRBJ1-6; 7 nucleotides agree with TRBD1. Trimming at V came to 5 bases and at J to 9 bases, leaving 7 bases not matched to a gene. Germline lookup yields CDR1 LNHDA and CDR2 SQIVND (reference sequence). The CDR3 loop spans 14 amino acids. This CDR3 reads CASSVRDSPSPLHF. In DNA, the CDR3 is TGTGCCAGTAGTGTACGGGACAGCCCTTCACCCCTCCACTTT.

The chain couples TRBV18 to TRBJ2-7; TRBD1 is a possible D gene (5 bases). The CDR3 is 14 amino acids. Germline V CDR1 and CDR2: KGHSH, LQKENI. V lost 6 bases and J 0 bases, leaving 12 bases between the germline ends. CDR3 sequence reads: CASSADTSSYEQYF. For the CDR3, the DNA is TGTGCCAGCTCGGCGGACACCTCCTCCTACGAGCAGTACTTC.

V is TRBV28 and J is TRBJ2-7; 13 nucleotides align to TRBD2. V dropped 8 bases and J dropped 3; count of bases not matched to a gene: 7. The CDR3 loop spans 15 amino acids. CDR1 MDHEN and CDR2 SYDVKM come from the germline V gene. DNA for the CDR3: TGTGCCAGCCAAAAAGGGACTAGCGGGAACTACGAGCAGTACTTC. Translation gives CASQKGTSGNYEQYF.

The sample holds one count of this clone. The chain combines TRBV5-5 with TRBJ1-2; TRBD1 might be the D (5 bases). The CDR3 is made up of 14 amino acids. V was pared by 7 bases and J by 2 bases, with 15 bases between. Germline V CDR1 and CDR2: SGHKS, YYEKEE (reference sequence). The CDR3 nucleotides read TGTGCCAGCGCTGGGGCAGGGAGGAACTATGGCTACACCTTC. Translating gives CASAGAGRNYGYTF.

CDR3 loop: CAGRGETNTGELFF. The CDR3 DNA is TGTGCCGGCCGTGGGGAGACGAACACCGGGGAGCTGTTTTTT. The chain employs TRBV28 and TRBJ2-2; a possible D gene is TRBD2 (5 bases). This CDR3 is 14 amino acids long. Per germline, CDR1 MDHEN and CDR2 SYDVKM. V was shortened by 11 bases and J by 0 bases, with 13 bases between the two germline ends.

The V and J genes are TRBV27 and TRBJ2-6; D is perhaps TRBD1 (5 bases). Germline loops: CDR1 MNHEY, CDR2 SMNVEV (reference sequence). Trimming left V 7 bases short and J 0 bases short, with 16 bases between. This CDR3 has 17 amino acids. CDR3 protein: CASIALYRTSGANVLTF. DNA for the CDR3: TGTGCCAGCATAGCTTTGTACAGGACCTCTGGGGCCAACGTCCTGACTTTC.

This clone was seen only a few times. This chain connects TRBV6-5 to TRBJ2-5, with a weak D call TRBD1 (5 bases). The CDR3 contains 14 residues. Between the trimmed V and J ends, which lost 5 bases and 4 bases, there was a span of 14 bases. The germline V gene has CDR1 MNHEY and CDR2 SVGAGI. In nucleotides, the CDR3 is TGTGCCAGCAGTGTACTCAGGGAATCAGAGACCCAGTACTTC. Translation gives CASSVLRESETQYF.

This chain connects TRBV6-5 to TRBJ1-5; no clear D. V was shortened by 4 bases and J by 3 bases, with 10 bases between the two germline ends. Germline loops: CDR1 MNHEY, CDR2 SVGAGI. The CDR3 is 14 amino acids. The CDR3 coding sequence is TGTGCCAGCAGTTCCCTAGGAAACAATCAGCCCCAGCATTTT. This translates into CASSSLGNNQPQHF.

The chain combines TRBV7-9 with TRBJ2-3, with 12 bases aligning to TRBD2. Germline V CDR1 and CDR2: SEHNR, FQNEAQ (reference sequence). V was pared by 5 bases and J by 4 bases, with 7 bases of the junction left unmatched. The CDR3 sequence is 16 residues long. In nucleotides, the CDR3 is TGTGCCAGCAGCCCACCGGGACTAGCGGGTCCAGATACGCAGTATTTT. Translated, it gives CASSPPGLAGPDTQYF.

The gene calls are TRBV4-1 and TRBJ2-7; 9 nucleotides match TRBD2. The ends lost 4 bases at V and 2 bases at J; junction bases unmatched: 9. Germline CDR1 and CDR2: MGHRA and YSYEKL. The CDR3 is 16 residues long. In DNA, the CDR3 is TGCGCCAGCAGCCGCATACGGACTAGCGCAACCTACGAGCAGTACTTC. Translated: CASSRIRTSATYEQYF.

The V and J genes are TRBV18 and TRBJ2-5; maybe TRBD1 (6 bases). The ends were cut back, 5 bases at V and 0 bases at J, with 13 bases in the middle. The CDR3 spans 15 residues. Germline V CDR1 and CDR2: KGHSH, LQKENI. The CDR3 nucleotides read TGTGCCAGCTCAGTACCAGGGGCTTACCAAGAGACCCAGTACTTC. Translating it yields CASSVPGAYQETQYF.

The chain recombines TRBV4-2 with TRBJ1-1; D is ambiguous. The CDR3 runs to 17 residues. V was trimmed by 4 bases and J by 1 base, leaving 19 bases between them. Germline loops: CDR1 LGHNA, CDR2 YNFKEQ. The CDR3 DNA is TGTGCCAGCAGCCCGTCACCCGTTCCTAGGAGGAACACTGAAGCTTTCTTT. This codes for CASSPSPVPRRNTEAFF.

The rearrangement joins TRBV6-5 to TRBJ1-1, with D uncertain. V was pared by 6 bases and J by 1 base, with 12 bases between. Germline CDR1 and CDR2: MNHEY and SVGAGI. The CDR3 is made up of 14 amino acids. The CDR3 DNA is TGTGCCAGCAGCCGAGGGTCCCCGAACACTGAAGCTTTCTTT. Translating gives CASSRGSPNTEAFF.

The chain is built from TRBV11-2 and TRBJ1-3, with 12 nucleotides matching TRBD1. The CDR3 is made up of 17 amino acids. V lost 3 bases to trimming and J lost 3 bases; unmatched junction nucleotides: 6. The germline CDR1 and CDR2 sequences are SGHAT and FQNNGV. DNA for the CDR3: TGTGCCAGCAGCTTTGGGACAGGGGGCGCGATTGGAAACACCATATATTTT. It yields the protein CASSFGTGGAIGNTIYF.

The chain couples TRBV4-3 to TRBJ1-1; 9 bases match TRBD1. J was trimmed by 1 base and V by 0 bases; bases with no gene match: 12. The germline gives CDR1 LGHNA, CDR2 YSLEER. There are 19 residues in the CDR3. The CDR3 reads CASSQDLRDRAGWNTEAFF. CDR3 sequence (DNA): TGCGCCAGCAGCCAAGATTTGCGGGACAGGGCCGGTTGGAACACTGAAGCTTTCTTT.

To note about this clone: The same CDR3 arises from other DNA sequences in this sample as well. V and J are TRBV25-1 and TRBJ2-3; D is uncertain. The germline CDR1 and CDR2 sequences are MGHDK and SYGVNS. Trimming took 8 bases from V and 3 from J, leaving 6 bases between them. The CDR3 runs 11 residues. The CDR3: CASRYTDTQYF. The CDR3 bases are TGTGCCAGCCGCTATACAGATACGCAGTATTTT.

This clone was seen a handful of times. This chain connects TRBV29-1 to TRBJ1-2; D gene uncertain. CDR1 is SQVTM and CDR2 is ANQGSEA in the germline V gene. Trimming stripped 4 bases from V and 0 bases from J, with 6 bases between. The CDR3 extends over 12 amino acids. The DNA of the CDR3 is TGCAGCGTTGGGGCCCCTAACTATGGCTACACCTTC. As protein: CSVGAPNYGYTF.

The chain recombines TRBV19 with TRBJ2-3; perhaps TRBD2 as D (6 bases). The V gene's germline CDR1 is LNHDA and CDR2 SQIVND (reference sequence). Trimming left V 2 bases short and J 6 bases short, with 9 bases between. The CDR3 runs to 13 residues. CDR3 sequence reads: CASSILGSDTQYF. The DNA for the CDR3 is TGTGCCAGTAGTATACTCGGGAGCGATACGCAGTATTTT. Full variable domain (missing parts from reference TRBV19 and TRBJ2-3): DGGITQSPKYLFRKEGQNVTLSCEQNLNHDAMYWYRQDPGQGLRLIYYSQIVNDFQKGDIAEGYSVSREKKESFPLTVTSAQKNPTAFYLCASSILGSDTQYFGPGTRLTVL.

The chain employs TRBV27 and TRBJ2-1; 8 bases match TRBD2. This CDR3 is 13 amino acids long. After removal of 4 bases from V and 6 bases from J, the junction contained 2 bases not matched to a gene. Per the germline V gene, CDR1 is MNHEY and CDR2 is SMNVEV (reference sequence). CDR3 nucleotide sequence: TGTGCCAGCAGTTCCGGGGGGGTCAATGAGCAGTTCTTC. It yields the protein CASSSGGVNEQFF.

The chain is built from TRBV9 and TRBJ2-1; D is ambiguous. The V end was cut by 4 bases, the J end by 6 bases, with 14 bases between. This CDR3 has 14 residues. The V gene's germline CDR1 is SGDLS and CDR2 YYNGEE. The DNA for the CDR3 is TGTGCCAGCAGCCCTCCAGGCCGGATCAATGAGCAGTTCTTC. Protein: CASSPPGRINEQFF. Together with reference TRBV9 and TRBJ2-1, the CDR3 gives the full variable domain: DSGVTQTPKHLITATGQRVTLRCSPRSGDLSVYWYQQSLDQGLQFLIQYYNGEERAKGNILERFSAQQFPDLHSELNLSSLELGDSALYFCASSPPGRINEQFFGPGTRLTVL.

This clone occurred once. The chain couples TRBV6-1 to TRBJ1-4; D call uncertain. V lost 1 base and J lost 5, with 11 bases in between. The germline CDR1 and CDR2 sequences are MNHNS and SASEGT. This CDR3 has 15 residues. The CDR3 protein is CASSEGPGLNEKLFF. The CDR3 nucleotides are TGTGCCAGCAGTGAAGGTCCGGGGTTAAATGAAAAACTGTTTTTT.

The CDR3, as DNA: TGTGCCACCAGCAGAGAAGGGGGGGGGATGGGAAGAACCTACGAGCAGTACTTC. It codes for CATSREGGGMGRTYEQYF. The chain employs TRBV15 and TRBJ2-7, with a possible D match to TRBD2 (7 bases). Trimming stripped 0 bases from V and 2 bases from J, with 20 bases between. Germline CDR1 reads LNHNV; CDR2 reads YYDKDF (reference sequence). The length of the CDR3 is 18 residues.

The V gene is TRBV5-1, the J gene TRBJ2-7; TRBD1 matches 9 bases. CDR1 is SGHRS and CDR2 is YFSETQ in the germline V gene. After removal of 2 bases from V and 5 bases from J, the junction contained 8 bases not matched to a gene. This CDR3 is built from 15 residues. Here the CDR3 reads CASSFSGTGLNEQYF. DNA for the CDR3: TGCGCCAGCAGCTTCTCCGGGACAGGGCTCAACGAGCAGTACTTC.

This chain links TRBV30 with TRBJ2-2; D gene uncertain. CDR1 is GTSNPN, CDR2 SVGIG, per germline (reference sequence). This CDR3 contains 15 residues. The ends were cut back, 3 bases at V and 1 base at J, with 12 bases in the middle. CDR3 protein: CAWRRHPQNTGELFF. The CDR3 DNA reads TGTGCCTGGAGAAGACATCCGCAGAACACCGGGGAGCTGTTTTTT.

The CDR3 bases are TGCGCCAGCAGCCAAGTGTCGGCGGGACTAAGCTCCTACAATGAGCAGTTCTTC. The encoded protein is CASSQVSAGLSSYNEQFF. The chain recombines TRBV4-3 with TRBJ2-1, with 7 positions matching TRBD2. Germline CDR1 reads LGHNA; CDR2 reads YSLEER. The CDR3 extends over 18 amino acids. Trimming cost V 1 base and J 0 bases; bases outside gene matches: 9.

The CDR3 protein is CASVITPGNTEAFF. CDR3 nucleotide sequence: TGTGCCAGCGTCATAACCCCGGGGAACACTGAAGCTTTCTTT. This sequence joins TRBV28 and TRBJ1-1; D remains unclear. Trimming took 8 bases from V and 1 from J, leaving 14 bases between them. From germline, CDR1 is MDHEN and CDR2 SYDVKM. This CDR3 has 14 amino acids.

V gene TRBV4-3 combines with J gene TRBJ1-5; unclear D gene. V lost 0 bases and J lost 6, with 12 bases in between. The CDR3 has 15 amino acids. Per the germline V gene, CDR1 is LGHNA and CDR2 is YSLEER. The CDR3 is CASSQDRGYTQPQHF. Written as DNA, the CDR3 is TGCGCCAGCAGCCAAGATCGGGGTTACACTCAGCCCCAGCATTTT.

On this clone itself: This may arise from a read error, as a much more abundant clone is one base away. The gene calls are TRBV5-1 and TRBJ2-7; maybe TRBD2 (6 bases). This CDR3 spans 12 amino acids. The germline V gene has CDR1 SGHRS and CDR2 YFSETQ. The V gene lost 3 bases and the J gene lost 7 bases, with 11 bases spanning the gap. Here the CDR3 DNA reads TGCGCCAGCAGCTCTCGAGGAGGGGAGCAGTACTTC. Its translation: CASSSRGGEQYF.